This is a list of T cell receptor beta chains from one sample in a study of T cell responses to AZD1222 COVID-19 vaccine. Data came from immunoSEQ multiplex PCR; TCRdb stores just in-frame clones and leaves some out. The table shows roughly 270,000 clones, with around 93% occurring only once. The sample consisted of peripheral blood, taken 28 days after the second AZD1222 dose. These receptors originate from an adult who received the AZD1222 COVID-19 vaccine. CDR3s include the opening cysteine and the closing phenylalanine or tryptophan.

CDR3 protein | V gene
CASRLAIFKGLAKNIQYF | TRBV6-8
CASKTSREGKGYTF | TRBV28
CASSLPGAYEQYF | TRBV28
CASSLAAYGTDTQYF | TRBV7-6
CASSSRQGREQYF | TRBV7-2
CASSAQRTYEQYF | TRBV10-2
CASTPGGAGTGELFF | TRBV7-3
CASSSPQGRTLSPLHF | TRBV28
CASSPLAGGGTGELFF | TRBV3-1/TRBV3-2
CASSPGGNYGYTF | TRBV28
CASSYDLAGQDTQYF | TRBV6-5
CASSVTGTPNYGYTF | TRBV10-2
CASSQGHTKETQYF | TRBV3-1/TRBV3-2
CASSEMRKETQYF | TRBV2
CAISEGRPRTEAFF | TRBV10-3
CATSGPGRNYGYTF | TRBV24-1
CASTTKAGVNTGELFF | TRBV7-8
CASNGGKDAYEQYF | TRBV28
CASSLVLAGVDTQYF | TRBV5-8
CSASRQMNTGELFF | TRBV20-1
CASSIRDYGQPQHF | TRBV19
CASSLGTSGSRDTQYF | TRBV5-4
CASSLQGDYEQYF | TRBV27
CATSDLGTSGGDTQYF | TRBV24-1
CANNQPQHF | TRBV28
CASSITAPPNYGYTF | TRBV19
CASSPNLAGHLSTDTQYF | TRBV18
CASSQDGKRWGETQYF | TRBV4-2
CASSPEQGPGYGYTF | TRBV18
CASSLDGLEQFF | TRBV7-2
CSASAGSNTEAFF | TRBV20-1
CASSPWDRQNTEAFF | TRBV5-4
CASTSSRQGYGYTF | TRBV28
CASSQDYSRYEQYF | TRBV3-1/TRBV3-2
CASSLPGQGSVPLHF | TRBV28
CASSPPGTPTYEQYF | TRBV3-1/TRBV3-2
CASSSGVGNTEAFF | TRBV5-6
CASSQDNANTEAFF | TRBV3-1/TRBV3-2
CASTRRVEKLFF | TRBV2
CAISEDYGYTF | TRBV10-3
CASSSAMGAFF | TRBV28
CASSPTLASYNEQFF | TRBV3-1/TRBV3-2
CASSPSGNEQFF | TRBV9
CASSMGATDTQYF | TRBV6-4
CASSRAAQETQYF | TRBV19